This is a list of T cell receptor beta chains from one sample in a study of blood T cells in healthy people across ages. TCRdb re-called the 5' RACE reads with MiXCR, one entry per CDR3 protein. The sample contains fewer than 1 million distinct CDR3 sequences, 40% to 50% of which appear only once. The sample consisted of blood. Every receptor here comes from a man aged 55 to 69 in good health. Both conserved end residues are part of each CDR3. D genes are given only for firm matches. The size entry is marked missing in some rows and otherwise reads once, few, many or a size class.

V	size	D	J	DNA	CDR3
TRBV20-1	few	NA	TRBJ1-1	TGCAGTGCTAGAGGGCGGGGACTGAACACTGAAGCTTTCTTT	CSARGRGLNTEAFF
TRBV27	NA	NA	TRBJ1-1	TGTGCCAGCAGTTTATCGTGGGGTTCTATGAACACTGAAGCTTTCTTT	CASSLSWGSMNTEAFF
TRBV20-1	NA	NA	TRBJ2-1	TGCAGTGCTAGTGGAGAAGAATACAATGAGCAGTTCTTC	CSASGEEYNEQFF
TRBV4-3	NA	NA	TRBJ1-5	TGCGCCAGCAGCCAAGAAGTAGGGGGAAATCAGCCCCAGCATTTT	CASSQEVGGNQPQHF
TRBV7-7	NA	NA	TRBJ2-1	TGTGCTAGCAGCCCCTCCAAGAGCTCCTACAATGAGCAGTTCTTC	CASSPSKSSYNEQFF
TRBV6-2/TRBV6-3	few	NA	TRBJ1-2	TGTGCCAGCAGAACCCCGGGGACGTATGGCTACACCTTC	CASRTPGTYGYTF
TRBV6-5	NA	TRBD1	TRBJ2-7	TGTGCCAGCAGTTACTCCCGGGACAGGGGAAACGAGCAGTACTTC	CASSYSRDRGNEQYF
TRBV29-1	few	TRBD1	TRBJ2-5	TGCAGCGTTGTCCCAACGGACAGGGGGTTACAAGAGACCCAGTACTTC	CSVVPTDRGLQETQYF
TRBV20-1	NA	NA	TRBJ1-1	TGCAGTGCTGAGGGGGGAAGTGAAGCTTTCTTT	CSAEGGSEAFF
TRBV12-3/TRBV12-4	NA	NA	TRBJ2-6	TGTGCCAGCAGTGGGGACCATGGGGCCAACGTCCTGACTTTC	CASSGDHGANVLTF
TRBV12-3/TRBV12-4	few	NA	TRBJ1-1	TGTGCCAGCAGTTACACCATGAACACTGAAGCTTTCTTT	CASSYTMNTEAFF
TRBV9	once	TRBD1	TRBJ2-2	TGTGCCAGCAGCCGACAGGGATCGAACATCGGGGAGCTGTTTTTT	CASSRQGSNIGELFF
TRBV20-1	NA	TRBD1	TRBJ1-6	TGCAGTGCTGGGACAGGGGTGTTGAGGCCCCTCCACTTT	CSAGTGVLRPLHF
TRBV7-2	few	NA	TRBJ1-6	TGTGCCAGCAGCTTAGCAGGGAACTATAATTCACCCCTCCACTTT	CASSLAGNYNSPLHF
TRBV4-3	NA	TRBD2	TRBJ2-5	TGCGCCAGCAGCCGATCGAGCGGGGGACTCAAAGAGACCCAGTACTTC	CASSRSSGGLKETQYF
TRBV4-1	NA	NA	TRBJ2-3	TGCGCCAGCAGCCAAGATTCAGGGGCGTCAGATACGCAGTATTTT	CASSQDSGASDTQYF
TRBV4-1	few	NA	TRBJ2-5	TGCGCCAGCAGCCCATGGGAGGGGGCAGAGACCCAGTACTTC	CASSPWEGAETQYF
TRBV7-2	NA	TRBD2	TRBJ2-2	TGTGCCAGCGCATGGACTAGCGGGGGGGCCGCGGCCGGGGAGCTGTTTTTT	CASAWTSGGAAAGELFF
TRBV2	NA	NA	TRBJ1-2	TGTGCCAGCATGTCCGTAGAATCCAACTATGGCTACACCTTC	CASMSVESNYGYTF
TRBV5-1	NA	TRBD1	TRBJ1-2	TGCGCCAGCAGCTCGGGGGACAGTAACTATGGCTACACCTTC	CASSSGDSNYGYTF
TRBV6-4	NA	NA	TRBJ2-1	TGTGCCAGCAAGGGGCAGCCGAATTACAATGAGCAGTTCTTC	CASKGQPNYNEQFF
TRBV20-1	few	NA	TRBJ2-5	TGCAGTGCTATAGCGGACCTTCAAGAGACCCAGTACTTC	CSAIADLQETQYF
TRBV7-9	NA	TRBD2	TRBJ2-1	TGTGCCAGCAGCTTCTCACGGGGGGAGTCCTACAATGAGCGGTACTTC	CASSFSRGESYNERYF
TRBV6-2/TRBV6-3	NA	TRBD1	TRBJ1-1	TGTGCCAGCAGGCTGGGGACAGCCCAATCGGAAGCTTTCTTT	CASRLGTAQSEAFF
TRBV7-7	NA	NA	TRBJ2-5	TGTGCTAGTAGCGACCGGACAGCCGGGACCCAGTACTTC	CASSDRTAGTQYF
TRBV6-1	NA	NA	TRBJ1-4	TGTGCCAGCAGTGAAAGGGGACCAACTAATGAAAAACTGTTTTTT	CASSERGPTNEKLFF
TRBV25-1	few	NA	TRBJ1-1	TGTGCCAGCAGTGAAGGTGGTCCTGAAGCTTTCTTT	CASSEGGPEAFF
TRBV10-3	few	NA	TRBJ2-3	TGTGCCATCAGTGAGTCTCAGGGGGGCCCCAACACAGATACGCAGTATTTT	CAISESQGGPNTDTQYF
TRBV2	many	NA	TRBJ2-1	TGTGCCAGCAGTGTAGATCAACAACCTGAGCAGTTCTTC	CASSVDQQPEQFF
TRBV7-9	NA	TRBD2	TRBJ2-7	TGTGCCAGCAGCTTAACCCGGACTAGCGGTACCTACGAGCAGTACTTC	CASSLTRTSGTYEQYF
TRBV20-1	NA	TRBD1	TRBJ2-5	TGCAGTGGGGCCGCAGGGGGAAAAGAGACCCAGTACTTC	CSGAAGGKETQYF
TRBV20-1	once	NA	TRBJ1-5	TGCAGTGCTAGAGGGTCAGGGGCGCTATATAGCAATCAGCCCCAGCATTTT	CSARGSGALYSNQPQHF
TRBV18	NA	TRBD1	TRBJ2-7	TGTGCCAGCTCAACCTCGGGACAGGGGGCTACCGAGCAGTACTTC	CASSTSGQGATEQYF
TRBV20-1	few	TRBD2	TRBJ2-1	TGCAGTGCTAGAGGAAGTAGCGGGGTGAGAATCGGCAATGAGCAGTTCTTC	CSARGSSGVRIGNEQFF
TRBV3-1	NA	TRBD2	TRBJ2-1	TGTGCCAGCAGCCAGGGGCCCGGGGGGGATGAGCAGTTCTTC	CASSQGPGGDEQFF
TRBV27	few	NA	TRBJ2-7	TGTGCCAGCAGTCAGAAATACAACTACGAGCAGTACTTC	CASSQKYNYEQYF
TRBV24-1	NA	NA	TRBJ1-1	TGTGCCGCTTCCCGGGACGGAGAACCCCTAACATCTGAAGCTTTCTTT	CAASRDGEPLTSEAFF
TRBV27	NA	NA	TRBJ2-3	TGTGCCAGCAGTTCCGGGCCCAGACTCCGGGCAGATACGCAGTATTTT	CASSSGPRLRADTQYF
TRBV5-5	few	NA	TRBJ2-7	TGTGCCAGCAGCTTTGCGGGACAGCCCACATACGAGCAGTACTTC	CASSFAGQPTYEQYF
TRBV29-1	few	NA	TRBJ2-5	TGCAGCGTTGCCCCTCCCGGGCCAAGGGGGGAGACCCAGTACTTC	CSVAPPGPRGETQYF
TRBV7-2	many	NA	TRBJ2-1	TGTGCCAGCAGACCACGGGGGCCCTCCTACAATGAGCAGTTCTTC	CASRPRGPSYNEQFF
TRBV2	NA	NA	TRBJ2-6	TGTGCCAGCAGGCCGGGGTATTCTGGGGCCAACGTCCTGACTTTC	CASRPGYSGANVLTF
TRBV9	NA	TRBD2	TRBJ2-1	TGTGCCAGCAGCGTAGAAGCGGGGGGGTTATACAATGAGCAGTTCTTC	CASSVEAGGLYNEQFF
TRBV3-1	NA	NA	TRBJ1-1	TGTGCCAGCAGCCAATCAGCGAACACTGAAGCTTTCTTT	CASSQSANTEAFF
TRBV6-6	NA	NA	TRBJ2-3	TGTGCCAGCAGGAACCGAAACACAGATACGCAGTATTTT	CASRNRNTDTQYF
TRBV12-3/TRBV12-4	NA	NA	TRBJ2-5	TGTGCCAGCAGTAACAGGGACCAAGAGACCCAGTACTTC	CASSNRDQETQYF